Here is one T cell receptor (beta chain) with its context. The antigen is undetermined. Trimming at V came to 4 bases and at J to 5 bases, leaving 7 bases not matched to a gene. The CDR3 is 14 residues long. Germline lookup yields CDR1 MGHDK and CDR2 SYGVNS. TCR beta CDR3 sequences were amplified from RNA transcripts. The TCR CDR3 was amplified in a first-round RT-PCR using the HTBI primer set. One entry per CDR3 protein, called by TCRdb with MiXCR from the multiplex PCR reads. This sample carries some 150,000 distinct CDR3 sequences, approximately 20% of them seen once, and the ten largest clones take 65% to 80%. These data are taken from a study of T cells in Graves' hyperthyroidism and ophthalmopathy. Broader study findings: The model predicted ophthalmopathy a median approximately six months before onset.

The sequenced sample was blood. V and J are TRBV25-1 and TRBJ2-5, with 7 positions matching TRBD2. This receptor was identified in a woman in her 50s with Graves' hyperthyroidism that later progressed to Graves' ophthalmopathy. CDR3 sequence reads: CASSVSGTDETQYF. As DNA, the CDR3 is TGTGCCAGCAGTGTCAGCGGGACGGACGAGACCCAGTACTTC.